These T cell receptor beta chains were read from a single sample in a study of blood T cell repertoires in COVID-19. The protocol was immunoSEQ multiplex PCR, while the TCRdb copy is restricted to in-frame clones and leaves out a portion. The table lists about 80,000 clones, roughly 86% of them singletons, with roughly 10% in the top ten. Specimen: peripheral blood. The receptors shown here come from a man aged 55 to 70 with acute or convalescent COVID-19. Each CDR3 is given with its conserved first and last residue. Fields, in order: D gene, J gene, clone size, V gene, CDR3 protein, CDR3 DNA. The D gene is left open where the match is weak. Clone size is given for some rows only: seen once, a few or many times, or a class if the clone is expanded.

D: NA; J: TRBJ1-2; size: NA; V: TRBV7-2; CDR3: CASSLITGHNYGYTF; DNA: TGTGCCAGCAGCTTAATTACAGGGCACAACTATGGCTACACCTTC
D: TRBD2; J: TRBJ2-2; size: NA; V: TRBV9; CDR3: CASTIAGNPSDGELFF; DNA: TGTGCCAGCACCATAGCGGGAAACCCATCTGACGGGGAGCTGTTTTTT
D: TRBD2; J: TRBJ2-3; size: NA; V: TRBV6-1; CDR3: CASSALAGGQGDTQYF; DNA: TGTGCCAGCAGTGCCCTAGCGGGAGGGCAGGGAGATACGCAGTATTTT
D: TRBD2; J: TRBJ2-2; size: NA; V: TRBV5-1; CDR3: CASSLAGSGEVGELFF; DNA: TGCGCCAGCAGCTTGGCAGGGAGCGGGGAGGTAGGGGAGCTGTTTTTT
D: NA; J: TRBJ2-5; size: NA; V: TRBV7-7; CDR3: CASSSSSQGQTGAQYF; DNA: TGTGCTAGCAGCTCGAGTTCACAGGGGCAGACGGGGGCCCAGTACTTC
D: NA; J: TRBJ1-1; size: NA; V: TRBV6-5; CDR3: CASSYYYAGDTEAFF; DNA: TGTGCCAGCAGTTACTACTACGCAGGGGACACTGAAGCTTTCTTT
D: NA; J: TRBJ2-5; size: NA; V: TRBV28; CDR3: CASSNEETQYF; DNA: TGTGCCAGCAGTAATGAGGAGACCCAGTACTTC
D: NA; J: TRBJ1-4; size: NA; V: TRBV29-1; CDR3: CSVYSFEKLFF; DNA: TGCAGCGTTTACAGCTTTGAAAAACTGTTTTTT
D: NA; J: TRBJ1-2; size: NA; V: TRBV7-2; CDR3: CASSLSQGYGYTF; DNA: TGTGCCAGCAGCTTATCACAGGGCTATGGCTACACCTTC
D: NA; J: TRBJ2-1; size: few; V: TRBV5-4; CDR3: CASSFRDTQGHEQFF; DNA: TGTGCCAGCAGCTTCCGGGACACACAGGGTCATGAGCAGTTCTTC
D: NA; J: TRBJ2-2; size: NA; V: TRBV19; CDR3: CASRPAGTYTGELFF; DNA: TGTGCCAGTAGGCCTGCCGGGACTTACACCGGGGAGCTGTTTTTT
D: NA; J: TRBJ2-5; size: NA; V: TRBV6-1; CDR3: CASSETGSAKTQYF; DNA: TGTGCCAGCAGTGAAACAGGGTCGGCAAAGACCCAGTACTTC
D: TRBD2; J: TRBJ2-1; size: NA; V: TRBV10-3; CDR3: CAISESAGGSYNEQFF; DNA: TGTGCCATCAGTGAGTCTGCGGGGGGGTCCTACAATGAGCAGTTCTTC
D: TRBD1; J: TRBJ2-1; size: NA; V: TRBV15; CDR3: CATSRDKSGRGSWEQFF; DNA: TGTGCCACCAGCAGAGATAAATCAGGCAGGGGGTCTTGGGAGCAGTTCTTC
D: NA; J: TRBJ1-1; size: NA; V: TRBV6-5; CDR3: CASRVGPGNTEAFF; DNA: TGTGCCAGCAGGGTCGGTCCAGGGAACACTGAAGCTTTCTTT
D: NA; J: TRBJ1-3; size: few; V: TRBV14; CDR3: CASSPWDNSGNTIYF; DNA: TGTGCCAGCAGCCCCTGGGACAACTCTGGAAACACCATATATTTT
D: TRBD1; J: TRBJ2-7; size: NA; V: TRBV7-2; CDR3: CASSLVGTESSYEQYF; DNA: TGTGCCAGCAGCTTAGTTGGGACAGAGAGCTCCTACGAGCAGTACTTC
D: NA; J: TRBJ1-1; size: NA; V: TRBV28; CDR3: CALGGTEAFF; DNA: TGTGCCCTCGGGGGGACTGAAGCTTTCTTT
D: TRBD1; J: TRBJ1-5; size: few; V: TRBV7-2; CDR3: CASSTRQGSNQPQHF; DNA: TGTGCCAGCAGTACTAGACAGGGAAGCAATCAGCCCCAGCATTTT
D: TRBD1; J: TRBJ1-2; size: NA; V: TRBV14; CDR3: CASSREGAYYGYTF; DNA: TGTGCCAGCAGCCGTGAGGGGGCTTACTATGGCTACACCTTC
D: NA; J: TRBJ2-2; size: NA; V: TRBV9; CDR3: CASGRRGATGELFF; DNA: TGTGCCAGCGGGAGGCGGGGCGCCACCGGGGAGCTGTTTTTT
D: NA; J: TRBJ1-1; size: NA; V: TRBV2; CDR3: CASSLGGAMNTEAFF; DNA: TGTGCCAGCAGTCTTGGGGGGGCTATGAACACTGAAGCTTTCTTT
D: TRBD2; J: TRBJ2-7; size: NA; V: TRBV15; CDR3: CATDVLAGAYEQYF; DNA: TGTGCCACAGACGTTTTAGCGGGAGCTTACGAGCAGTACTTC